A single T cell receptor (beta chain) is shown here with its context. The sample comes from a study of blood T cell repertoires in COVID-19. Looking at the study overall: COVID-19 samples collected from the United States, Italy and Spain covered acute and convalescent phases. Sample material is recorded as cDNA or gDNA derived from T cells, B-cell-depleted T cells, or PBMCs.

Germline CDR1 reads SGHRS; CDR2 reads YFSETQ. CDR3 length: 18 residues. The V gene lost 5 bases and the J gene lost 1 base, with 23 bases spanning the gap. Authors' methods: Using reference gene primer amplification, nucleated cell counts were estimated. The method was immunoSEQ multiplex PCR; TCRdb's version includes in-frame clones alone and lacks a portion of them. V and J calls and clone size are given by that table; D and trimming were obtained from the DNA. The sample consists of some 83,000 clones, about 86% of them appearing once. The chain recombines TRBV5-1 with TRBJ2-3, with a weak D call TRBD2 (6 bases). Sequencing was performed on peripheral blood. The TCR originated in a man older than 75 with acute or convalescent COVID-19. The CDR3 DNA reads TGCGCCAGCAGACCATCTAGCGCACGGGCAACACGCACAGATACGCAGTATTTT. It is translated as CASRPSSARATRTDTQYF.